The source of this T cell receptor (beta chain) is a study of blood T cell repertoires in COVID-19. About the study: The United States, Italy and Spain were the sources of the acute and convalescent COVID-19 samples.

Trimming removed 8 bases from V and 4 bases from J, with 14 bases in between. The CDR3 is 13 amino acids. Germline CDR1 and CDR2: LGHDT and YNNKEL (reference sequence). A few counts support this clone. The protocol was immunoSEQ multiplex PCR, while the TCRdb copy is restricted to in-frame clones and leaves out a portion. The sample records over 110,000 clones, 80% being singletons. The sequence was collected from a man aged 70 or older who had recovered from COVID-19. V gene TRBV3-1 (or the pseudogene TRBV3-2) combines with J gene TRBJ1-1; TRBD1 is a possible D gene (5 bases). Sequencing used peripheral blood. The CDR3 nucleotides read TGTGCCAGCGTCCCGGGGAGGGGCACTGAAGCTTTCTTT. It encodes CASVPGRGTEAFF.